The next 19 T cell receptor beta chains were all read from a single sample in a study of shared clonotypes between healthy human individuals (dated by TCRdb to about 2020). Library construction relied on the immunoSEQ multiplex PCR assay. Drawn from immuneACCESS, this table holds only the in-frame rearrangements with V and J called that TCRdb kept. Clones are partly lost; checked studies trace under half to an unresolved V gene and leave the rest unexplained. The sample table contains 1,500,000 or so clones; only one count was recorded for 97% to 99% of them. Clones ranked in the top ten supply 0.3% to 0.45% of the sample. The sample consisted of naive CD4+ T cells sorted from blood. The cell subset or site label, read with the paper, signifies: CD45RA+ positively selected. Source of these receptors: a man aged 25-45 years in good health.

The rearrangement links TRBV9 to TRBJ2-7, with a tentative D call TRBD2 (6 bases). The V end lost 4 bases, the J end lost 3 bases, and 14 bases lay between the germline ends. Germline V CDR1 and CDR2: SGDLS, YYNGEE. The CDR3 is 14 amino acids. The CDR3 bases are TGTGCCAGCAGCACCGGGGGAGGCTTCTACGAGCAGTACTTC. Translation: CASSTGGGFYEQYF.

The chain carries TRBV5-4 and TRBJ2-7; TRBD2 matches at 12 bases. This CDR3 spans 15 amino acids. Germline CDR1 is SGHNT and CDR2 is YYREEE (reference sequence). The V segment lost 3 bases and the J segment 3 bases; nucleotides outside the gene matches: 4. The CDR3 spells CASSSPGLAGYEQYF. The CDR3 nucleotides read TGTGCCAGCAGCTCTCCGGGACTAGCGGGCTACGAGCAGTACTTC.

V usage is TRBV7-8 and J usage is TRBJ2-1; 11 bases match TRBD2. The germline CDR1 and CDR2 sequences are SGHVS and FQNEAQ. V lost 6 bases to trimming and J lost 4 bases; unmatched junction nucleotides: 8. This CDR3 has 16 residues. The CDR3 bases are TGTGCCAGCAGTCCACTGACTAGCGGGGTATACAATGAGCAGTTCTTC. Protein sequence: CASSPLTSGVYNEQFF.

V is TRBV7-3 and J is TRBJ2-2; D is unresolved. Germline V gene sequence: CDR1 SGHTA, CDR2 FQGTGA. This CDR3 has 16 residues. V shed 1 base and J shed 2 bases, with 11 bases lying between them. The CDR3 DNA sequence: TGTGCCAGCAGCTTAAAGTCCGGAACCAACACCGGGGAGCTGTTTTTT. Residues: CASSLKSGTNTGELFF.

The chain links TRBV5-6 to TRBJ2-7; D is unclear. V was shortened by 5 bases and J by 0 bases, with 18 bases between the two germline ends. The CDR3 sequence is 16 residues long. Germline V gene lookup returns CDR1 SGHDT and CDR2 YYEEEE. The CDR3 region has the DNA TGTGCCAGCAGGTCGAGAAGGAACCTCCACTCCTACGAGCAGTACTTC. It codes for CASRSRRNLHSYEQYF.

This clone has only one observation. The CDR3 loop reads CASSFLATDIQYF. CDR3 sequence (DNA): TGTGCCAGCAGCTTTCTCGCGACAGACATTCAGTACTTC. The chain recombines TRBV5-6 with TRBJ2-4, with D possibly being TRBD1 (5 bases). In germline, CDR1 is SGHDT, CDR2 YYEEEE. This CDR3 region has 13 residues. Trimming cost V 2 bases and J 8 bases, with 11 bases left between them. The whole variable domain, filled in from reference TRBV5-6 and TRBJ2-4, reads DAGVTQSPTHLIKTRGQQVTLRCSPKSGHDTVSWYQQALGQGPQFIFQYYEEEERQRGNFPDRFSGHQFPNYSSELNVNALLLGDSALYLCASSFLATDIQYFGAGTRLSVL.

The chain recombines TRBV10-3 with TRBJ2-7, with 8 bases that match TRBD2. V shed 6 bases and J 6 bases; nucleotides not matched to a gene: 16. The CDR3 consists of 16 residues. Looked up from germline, CDR1 is ENHRY and CDR2 is SYGVKD. CDR3 in DNA: TGTGCCATCAGGGAGGCGGGAGGCCTGCCTGGGAGCGAGCAGTACTTC. This translates into CAIREAGGLPGSEQYF.

The DNA for the CDR3 is TGCGCCAGCAGCTTGCAGGGGGGATACGAGACCCAGTACTTC. Its protein is CASSLQGGYETQYF. The chain couples TRBV5-1 to TRBJ2-5; a possible D gene is TRBD1 (7 bases). The CDR3 has 14 amino acids. Germline loops: CDR1 SGHRS, CDR2 YFSETQ. With 1 base removed from V and 5 bases from J, the gap between germline ends came to 12 bases.

The table lists this clone with a count of one. V is TRBV27 and J is TRBJ2-1, with D perhaps TRBD1 or TRBD2 (5 bases each). The ends were cut back, 6 bases at V and 10 bases at J, with 19 bases in the middle. Germline V gene data show CDR1 as MNHEY and CDR2 as SMNVEV (reference sequence). The CDR3 contains 14 residues. In DNA form, the CDR3 reads TGTGCCAGCAGCCGCCTGGGGCTAGCTCCCGAGCAGTTCTTC. Its protein product is CASSRLGLAPEQFF.

The chain recombines TRBV19 with TRBJ2-7; D is perhaps TRBD1 (6 bases). The CDR3 extends over 14 amino acids. V was shortened by 4 bases and J by 0 bases, with 10 bases between the two germline ends. Germline CDR1 reads LNHDA; CDR2 reads SQIVND (reference sequence). The DNA of the CDR3 is TGTGCCAGTAGTAGGACAGTTAACTCCTACGAGCAGTACTTC. This sequence encodes CASSRTVNSYEQYF.

This chain links TRBV6-5 with TRBJ2-5; 13 bases are a match to TRBD2. This CDR3 is built from 15 residues. V shed 6 bases, J shed 4 bases, and the junction held 5 bases outside the gene matches. Germline-derived CDR1 and CDR2 are MNHEY and SVGAGI. As DNA, the CDR3 is TGTGCCAGCAGACCACTAGCGGGAGGGCGAGAGACCCAGTACTTC. Translating gives CASRPLAGGRETQYF.

This chain connects TRBV7-2 to TRBJ2-7; 9 nucleotides align to TRBD2. This CDR3 spans 18 amino acids. Germline CDR1 is SGHTA and CDR2 is FQGNSA. V trimming: 0 bases; J trimming: 4 bases; junction bases outside the gene matches: 13. The CDR3 sequence: CASSLAPPLAGMGYEQYF. CDR3 nucleotide sequence: TGTGCCAGCAGCTTAGCCCCACCTCTAGCGGGAATGGGGTACGAGCAGTACTTC.

CDR3 protein: CASSPTLALSRTDTQYF. In DNA, the CDR3 is TGTGCCAGCAGTCCAACTCTAGCACTCTCCCGCACAGATACGCAGTATTTT. The chain couples TRBV28 to TRBJ2-3, with D perhaps TRBD2 (5 bases). The germline V gene encodes CDR1 MDHEN and CDR2 SYDVKM. V lost 5 bases and J lost 1, with 19 bases in between. The CDR3 totals 17 residues. The whole variable domain, remainder taken from reference TRBV28 and TRBJ2-3, is DVKVTQSSRYLVKRTGEKVFLECVQDMDHENMFWYRQDPGLGLRLIYFSYDVKMKEKGDIPEGYSVSREKKERFSLILESASTNQTSMYLCASSPTLALSRTDTQYFGPGTRLTVL.

The genes are TRBV30 and TRBJ1-5, with D possibly being TRBD1 (6 bases). With 5 bases removed from V and 2 bases from J, the gap between germline ends came to 10 bases. This CDR3 region has 13 residues. From germline, CDR1 is GTSNPN and CDR2 SVGIG (reference sequence). The CDR3: CAWANRGNQPQHF. CDR3 in DNA: TGTGCCTGGGCCAACAGGGGCAATCAGCCCCAGCATTTT.

This chain links TRBV6-1 with TRBJ2-1; 9 bases are shared with TRBD1. Trimming cost V 4 bases and J 5 bases; bases outside gene matches: 6. The CDR3 contains 15 residues. The germline V gene encodes CDR1 MNHNS and CDR2 SASEGT. This CDR3 is CASSATWTGDNEQFF. In DNA form, the CDR3 reads TGTGCCAGCAGTGCAACCTGGACAGGGGACAATGAGCAGTTCTTC.

The gene calls are TRBV6-1 and TRBJ2-4; D unresolved. Trimming cost V 2 bases and J 0 bases, with 11 bases left between them. CDR1 is MNHNS, CDR2 SASEGT, per germline. The CDR3 loop spans 16 amino acids. The CDR3 loop reads CASSERLSLAKNIQYF. In nucleotides, the CDR3 is TGTGCCAGCAGTGAACGTCTCAGTTTAGCCAAAAACATTCAGTACTTC.

The rearrangement joins TRBV15 to TRBJ2-1; TRBD2 aligns across 8 bases. CDR3 length: 16 residues. Germline V lookup: CDR1 LNHNV, CDR2 YYDKDF (reference sequence). J lost 4 bases, V lost 0 bases, and 5 bases had no gene match. The CDR3 bases are TGTGCCACCAGCAGAGAACTAGCGGAAATATACAATGAGCAGTTCTTC. Residues: CATSRELAEIYNEQFF.

On this clone itself: An end of the junction differs from the germline gene, which may be a read error. The chain combines TRBV7-7 with TRBJ2-7; 7 bases line up with TRBD1. The CDR3 spans 15 residues. Germline V gives CDR1 SSHAT, CDR2 FNYEAQ (reference sequence). The chain's CDR3 is CASSLGDSATYEQYF. For the CDR3, the DNA is TGTGCTAGCAGCTTGGGGGACAGCGCAACCTACGAGCAGTACTTC.

The V and J genes are TRBV18 and TRBJ1-1; D uncertain. The germline V gene has CDR1 KGHSH and CDR2 LQKENI. The V end lost 7 bases, the J end lost 0 bases, and 27 bases lay between the germline ends. The CDR3 totals 19 residues. CDR3 loop: CASFPSPLSAAVVNTEAFF. CDR3 coding DNA: TGTGCCAGCTTTCCCTCCCCGCTGTCCGCGGCCGTGGTGAACACTGAAGCTTTCTTT.